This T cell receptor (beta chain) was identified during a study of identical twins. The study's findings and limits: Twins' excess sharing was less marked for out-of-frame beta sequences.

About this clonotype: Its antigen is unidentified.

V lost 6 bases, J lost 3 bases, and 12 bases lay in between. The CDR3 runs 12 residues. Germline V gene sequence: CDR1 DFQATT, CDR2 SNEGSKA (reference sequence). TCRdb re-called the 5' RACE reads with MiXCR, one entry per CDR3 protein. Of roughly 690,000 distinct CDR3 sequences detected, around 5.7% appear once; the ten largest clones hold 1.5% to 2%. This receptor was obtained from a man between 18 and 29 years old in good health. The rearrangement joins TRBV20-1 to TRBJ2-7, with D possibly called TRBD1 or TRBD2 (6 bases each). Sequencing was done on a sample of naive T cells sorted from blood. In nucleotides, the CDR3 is TGCAGTGCCAGGGGAGGAATCTACGAGCAGTACTTC. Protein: CSARGGIYEQYF.